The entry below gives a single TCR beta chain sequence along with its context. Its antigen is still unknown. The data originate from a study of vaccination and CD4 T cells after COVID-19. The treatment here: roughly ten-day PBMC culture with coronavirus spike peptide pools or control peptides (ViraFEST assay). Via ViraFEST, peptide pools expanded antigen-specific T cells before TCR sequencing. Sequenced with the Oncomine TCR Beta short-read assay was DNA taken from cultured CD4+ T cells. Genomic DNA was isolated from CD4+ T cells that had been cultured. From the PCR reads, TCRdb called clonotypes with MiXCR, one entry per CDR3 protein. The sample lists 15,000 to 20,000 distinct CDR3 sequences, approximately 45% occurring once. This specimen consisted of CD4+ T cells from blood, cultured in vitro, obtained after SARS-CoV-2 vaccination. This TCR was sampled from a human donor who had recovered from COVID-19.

In nucleotides, the CDR3 is TGTGCCAGCAGTTACCGGACTACGATGACTGACACCGGGGAGCTGTTTTTT. This translates into CASSYRTTMTDTGELFF. The chain couples TRBV6-5 to TRBJ2-2, with D maybe TRBD2 (6 bases). This CDR3 has 17 residues. Trimming shortened V by 2 bases and J by 3 bases, and 16 bases separated the two germline ends. In germline, CDR1 is MNHEY, CDR2 SVGAGI.